Listed here is a single T cell receptor beta chain. The antigen remains undetermined. The data derive from a study of T cell responses to AZD1222 COVID-19 vaccine. Study results and caveats: Targets within unmutated variant regions were reportedly found for nearly half of spike-specific TCRs. Donors were largely white British and mainly female; clonal diversity was possibly underestimated. Baseline serostatus was positive in only six AZD1222 recipients.

V was clipped by 4 bases and J by 5 bases, with 14 bases between them. Germline CDR1 and CDR2: MNHEY and SMNVEV (reference sequence). The CDR3 is 14 residues long. Produced via immunoSEQ multiplex PCR; TCRdb's table is partial and in-frame only. The data contain roughly 120,000 clones, roughly 88% of them singletons. The sample here was peripheral blood, taken on day 0 of MenACWY control vaccination. This chain uses TRBV27 with TRBJ1-1; TRBD1 might be the D (6 bases). This receptor was identified in an adult in good health. Here the CDR3 DNA reads TGTGCCAGCAGTTCAGACAGGAGAAGAACTGAAGCTTTCTTT. Translated, it gives CASSSDRRRTEAFF.